This T cell receptor beta chain was found in a study of blood T cell repertoires in COVID-19. Looking at the study overall: COVID-19 samples from acute and convalescent phases originated in the United States, Italy and Spain. Nucleic acid was either cDNA or gDNA, and it came from T cells, B-cell-depleted T cells, or PBMCs.

CDR3 length: 12 amino acids. Between the trimmed V and J ends, which lost 6 bases and 1 base, there was a span of 5 bases. Germline lookup yields CDR1 SNHLY and CDR2 FYNNEI. Authors' analysis steps: Cell counts per sample came from amplifying reference gene primers. The protocol was immunoSEQ multiplex PCR, while the TCRdb copy is restricted to in-frame clones and leaves out a portion. V and J calls and clone size are those listed in that table; D and trimming were worked out from the DNA. The repertoire includes about 150,000 clones, about three quarters of them detected once, and roughly 1.7% sits in the top ten.

The source material was peripheral blood. This receptor was taken from a man older than 75 with acute or convalescent COVID-19. The V call is TRBV2, the J call TRBJ2-3; no clear D gene. The CDR3 region is CASSLGTDTQYF. The CDR3 nucleotides read TGTGCCAGCAGCCTCGGCACAGATACGCAGTATTTT.